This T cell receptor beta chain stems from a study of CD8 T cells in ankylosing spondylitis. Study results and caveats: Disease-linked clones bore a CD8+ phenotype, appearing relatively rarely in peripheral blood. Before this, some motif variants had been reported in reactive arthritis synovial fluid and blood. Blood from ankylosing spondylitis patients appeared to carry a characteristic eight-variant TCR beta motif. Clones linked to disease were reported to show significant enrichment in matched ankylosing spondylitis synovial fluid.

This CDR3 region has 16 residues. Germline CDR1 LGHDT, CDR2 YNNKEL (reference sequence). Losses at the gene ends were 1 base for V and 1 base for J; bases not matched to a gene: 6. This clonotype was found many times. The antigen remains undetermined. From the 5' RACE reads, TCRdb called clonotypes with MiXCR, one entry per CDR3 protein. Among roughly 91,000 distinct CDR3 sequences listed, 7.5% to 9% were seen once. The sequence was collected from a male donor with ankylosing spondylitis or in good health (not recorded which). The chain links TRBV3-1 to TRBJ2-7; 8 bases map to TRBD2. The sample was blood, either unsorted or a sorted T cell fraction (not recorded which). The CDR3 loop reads CASSQGPGLASYEQYF. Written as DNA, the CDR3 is TGTGCCAGCAGCCAAGGCCCCGGACTAGCTTCCTACGAGCAGTACTTC.